Listed below are T cell receptor beta chains from one sample, sequenced in a study of identical twins. TCRdb processed the 5' RACE reads anew with MiXCR; each CDR3 protein has one entry. The sample carries about 730,000 distinct CDR3 sequences, approximately 22% recorded once. These sequences were also reported in another study, on T cells expressing NK-cell markers.

The sample comprised PBMCs. These receptors were collected from a woman younger than 30 in good health. CDR3s include the opening cysteine and the closing phenylalanine or tryptophan. D genes are given only for firm matches. Some rows have no size entry. The others give once, few or many, or a class for an expanded clone.

>few|TRBJ1-1|TRBV10-3|-
TGTGCCATCAGTGGGGGGGGACTGAACACTGAAGCTTTCTTT
CAISGGGLNTEAFF
>few|TRBJ1-5|TRBV25-1|TRBD1
TGTGCCAGCAGTCCCACAGGGGGCCTGGAGCCCCAGCATTTT
CASSPTGGLEPQHF
>-|TRBJ2-1|TRBV6-5|-
TGTGCCAGCAGCGCGGAGAGGTACTACAATGAGCAGTTCTTC
CASSAERYYNEQFF
>many|TRBJ1-4|TRBV29-1|TRBD1
TGCAGCGCATCTGGACAGGGTGAAAAACTGTTTTTT
CSASGQGEKLFF
>many|TRBJ2-1|TRBV20-1|TRBD2
TGCAGTGCTAGAGGTTCTAGCGGGAGGGCCGAGCAGTTCTTC
CSARGSSGRAEQFF
>-|TRBJ2-1|TRBV11-2|TRBD2
TGTGCCAGCAGCTCCCGTTTAGCGGGAGTATCTAATGAGCAGTTCTTC
CASSSRLAGVSNEQFF
>few|TRBJ2-1|TRBV27|-
TGTGCCAGCAGTTTAGGGTCAGGGCGGCCCTACAATGAGCAGTTCTTC
CASSLGSGRPYNEQFF
>-|TRBJ1-1|TRBV20-1|TRBD1
TGCAGTGCACCAGACAGGGCCCAAATGGGTAACACTGAAGCTTTCTTT
CSAPDRAQMGNTEAFF
>few|TRBJ2-2|TRBV20-1|-
TGCAGTGCCTTTCCTCAGGACAGCTTGGCCGGGGAGCTGTTTTTT
CSAFPQDSLAGELFF
>-|TRBJ2-5|TRBV9|TRBD1
TGTGCCAGCAGCGTCGCCGGGACAGGGGCGGTGGAGACCCAGTACTTC
CASSVAGTGAVETQYF
>many|TRBJ2-7|TRBV20-1|TRBD2
TGCAGTGCTAGATCTAGCGGGAGCCGGTACGAGCAGTACTTC
CSARSSGSRYEQYF
>few|TRBJ2-5|TRBV9|-
TGTGCCAGCAGCGTAGCTCAAGCCGGGACCCAGTACTTC
CASSVAQAGTQYF
>-|TRBJ2-7|TRBV15|-
TGTGCCACCAGCGCTCAAGGGGGGTACGAGCAGTACTTC
CATSAQGGYEQYF
>-|TRBJ2-3|TRBV25-1|-
TGTGCCAGCAGTCACGTCAACACAGATACGCAGTATTTT
CASSHVNTDTQYF
>few|TRBJ2-2|TRBV10-3|-
TGTGCCATCAGTGGCCCCCTTAAAACCGGGGAGCTGTTTTTT
CAISGPLKTGELFF
>-|TRBJ2-1|TRBV4-1|TRBD2
TGCGCCAGCAGCCAGGGGGGACTAGCGGAAATAAATGAGCAGTTCTTC
CASSQGGLAEINEQFF
>few|TRBJ1-2|TRBV20-1|-
TGCAGTGCTAGTTTGGGGGCTGGGGGCTACACCTTC
CSASLGAGGYTF
>-|TRBJ2-1|TRBV5-1|-
TGCGCCAGCAGCTTGGAGGGGTTTAGGAACAATGAGCAGTTCTTC
CASSLEGFRNNEQFF
>-|TRBJ2-1|TRBV7-9|-
TGTGCCAGCAGCTCCAAGGGGGGGAACAATGAGCAGTTCTTC
CASSSKGGNNEQFF
>-|TRBJ2-1|TRBV20-1|-
TGCAGTGCTGCCCCTACTCTGGACTCCTACAATGAGCAGTTCTTC
CSAAPTLDSYNEQFF